This entry concerns a single T cell receptor beta chain. As yet, its antigen is unknown. This entry belongs to a study of radiotherapy plus CTLA-4 blockade in lung cancer. Study results and caveats: Per reports, early blood T cell clone dynamics, plus interferon-beta, forecast response most strongly.

V was trimmed by 3 bases and J by 2 bases, leaving 11 bases between them. This CDR3 contains 14 residues. In germline, CDR1 is SGHKS, CDR2 YYEKEE (reference sequence). Sequenced by immunoSEQ multiplex PCR; TCRdb stores in-frame clones only, minus some. The repertoire includes roughly 100,000 clones, around 83% of them detected once, and about 25% sits in the top ten. V usage is TRBV5-5 and J usage is TRBJ2-5; TRBD1 is a possible D gene (6 bases). Sequenced material: peripheral blood, taken from a patient treated with radiotherapy plus ipilimumab. The receptor was derived from a human donor with non-small cell lung cancer that progressed on radiotherapy plus ipilimumab. The CDR3 nucleotides are TGTGCCAGCAGCTCGGGCACAGGGCAAGAGACCCAGTACTTC. Protein sequence: CASSSGTGQETQYF.